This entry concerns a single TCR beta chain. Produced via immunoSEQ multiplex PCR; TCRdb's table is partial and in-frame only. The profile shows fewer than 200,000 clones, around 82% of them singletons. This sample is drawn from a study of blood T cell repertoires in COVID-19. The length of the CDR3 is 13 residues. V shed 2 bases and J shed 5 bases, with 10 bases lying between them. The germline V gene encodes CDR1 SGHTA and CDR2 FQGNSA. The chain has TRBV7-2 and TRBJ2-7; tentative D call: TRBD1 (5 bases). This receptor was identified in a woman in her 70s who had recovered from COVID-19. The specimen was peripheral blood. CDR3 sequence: CASSLWQGHEQYF. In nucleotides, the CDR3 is TGTGCCAGCAGCTTATGGCAGGGCCACGAGCAGTACTTC.